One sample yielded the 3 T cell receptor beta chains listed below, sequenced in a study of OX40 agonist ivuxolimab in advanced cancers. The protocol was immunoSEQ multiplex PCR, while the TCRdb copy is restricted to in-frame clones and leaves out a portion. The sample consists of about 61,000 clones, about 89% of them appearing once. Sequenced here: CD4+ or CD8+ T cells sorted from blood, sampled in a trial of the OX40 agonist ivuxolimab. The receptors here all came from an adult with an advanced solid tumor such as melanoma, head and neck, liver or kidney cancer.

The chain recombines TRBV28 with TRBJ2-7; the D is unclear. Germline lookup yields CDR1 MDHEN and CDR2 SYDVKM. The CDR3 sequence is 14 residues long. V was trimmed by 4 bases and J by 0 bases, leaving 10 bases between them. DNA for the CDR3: TGTGCCAGCAGTTCACGACTCTACTCCTACGAGCAGTACTTC. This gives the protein CASSSRLYSYEQYF.

The CDR3 DNA reads TGTGCCAGCAGCCCCCTCGGGGGGGAAGAGACCCAGTACTTC. This gives the protein CASSPLGGEETQYF. The rearrangement uses TRBV11-2 and TRBJ2-5; 8 bases are shared with TRBD2. This CDR3 is 14 amino acids long. CDR1 is SGHAT and CDR2 is FQNNGV in the germline V gene. V trimming: 5 bases; J trimming: 3 bases; junction bases outside the gene matches: 5.

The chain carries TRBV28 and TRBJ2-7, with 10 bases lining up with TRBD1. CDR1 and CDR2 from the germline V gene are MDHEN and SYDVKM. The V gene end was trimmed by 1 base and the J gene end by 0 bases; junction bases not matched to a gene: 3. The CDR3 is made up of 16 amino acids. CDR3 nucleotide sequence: TGTGCCAGCAGTTTATTAGGGACAGGGGTCTCCTACGAGCAGTACTTC. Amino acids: CASSLLGTGVSYEQYF. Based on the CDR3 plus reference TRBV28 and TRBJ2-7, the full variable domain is DVKVTQSSRYLVKRTGEKVFLECVQDMDHENMFWYRQDPGLGLRLIYFSYDVKMKEKGDIPEGYSVSREKKERFSLILESASTNQTSMYLCASSLLGTGVSYEQYFGPGTRLTVT.